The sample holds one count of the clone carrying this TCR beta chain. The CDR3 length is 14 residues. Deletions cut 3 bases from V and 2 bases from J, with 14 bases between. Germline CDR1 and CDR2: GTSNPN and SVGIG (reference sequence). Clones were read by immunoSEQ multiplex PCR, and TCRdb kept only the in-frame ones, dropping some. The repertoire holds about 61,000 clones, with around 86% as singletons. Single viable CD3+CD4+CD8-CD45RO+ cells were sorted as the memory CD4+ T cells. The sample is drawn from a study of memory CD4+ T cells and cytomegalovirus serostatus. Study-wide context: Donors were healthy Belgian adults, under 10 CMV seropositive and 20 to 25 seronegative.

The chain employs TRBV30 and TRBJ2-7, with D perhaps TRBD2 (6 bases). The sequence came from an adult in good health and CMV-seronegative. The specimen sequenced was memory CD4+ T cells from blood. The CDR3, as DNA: TGTGCCTGGAGAGAGGCCGGCGGGGCCTACGAGCAGTACTTC. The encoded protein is CAWREAGGAYEQYF.